A single sample gave rise to the 17 T cell receptor beta chains below, sequenced in a study of blood T cell repertoires in COVID-19 (dated by TCRdb to the early 2020s). Library prep was done by the immunoSEQ multiplex PCR assay. TCRdb took over this immuneACCESS table, retaining in-frame rearrangements with V and J assigned. Such tables are incomplete; in checked studies, under half of the missing clones stem from an unresolved V gene, and the remainder is unexplained. The sample table lists over 120,000 clones, around nine tenths of them with a count of one. Around 2.9% of the sample is held by the ten biggest clonotypes. The specimen was peripheral blood. Receptor source: a man aged 55 to 69 with active or convalescent COVID-19.

This clone showed up just once. The rearrangement uses TRBV2 and TRBJ2-1, with 10 bases aligning to TRBD2. V shed 6 bases and J 10 bases; nucleotides not matched to a gene: 15. The germline gives CDR1 SNHLY, CDR2 FYNNEI. This CDR3 has 16 residues. The CDR3 protein is CASSAGSGGRLVEQFF. The CDR3 DNA is TGTGCCAGCAGCGCCGGTAGCGGGGGGCGACTTGTAGAGCAGTTCTTC.

This chain uses TRBV27 with TRBJ1-1; D not resolved. V was cut by 8 bases and J by 2 bases, with 12 bases left in between. CDR3 length: 13 amino acids. CDR1 MNHEY and CDR2 SMNVEV come from the germline V gene (reference sequence). As DNA, the CDR3 is TGTGCCAGCCAATTTAGTTTCAACACTGAAGCTTTCTTT. Translating it yields CASQFSFNTEAFF.

Worth noting for this clone: A read error may produce the germline difference seen at one junction end. The chain has TRBV7-7 and TRBJ2-1; TRBD1 aligns across 9 bases. From germline, CDR1 is SSHAT and CDR2 FNYEAQ (reference sequence). This CDR3 is built from 13 residues. The CDR3 spells CASSLGQGTGQFF. For the CDR3, the DNA is TGTGCTAGCAGCTTAGGACAGGGGACCGGGCAGTTCTTC.

This chain links TRBV30 with TRBJ1-2; D uncertain. V gave up 3 bases and J gave up 0 bases, with 8 bases separating them. The CDR3 runs 13 residues. The germline gives CDR1 GTSNPN, CDR2 SVGIG (reference sequence). CDR3: CAWRGYTNYGYTF. For the CDR3, the DNA is TGTGCCTGGAGGGGCTACACTAACTATGGCTACACCTTC. The variable domain in full, with the rest retrieved from reference TRBV30 and TRBJ1-2, is SQTIHQWPATLVQPVGSPLSLECTVEGTSNPNLYWYRQAAGRGLQLLFYSVGIGQISSEVPQNLSASRPQDRQFILSSKKLLLSDSGFYLCAWRGYTNYGYTFGSGTRLTVV.

This clone was detected only once. This CDR3 is also generated by other DNA sequences in the sample. V usage is TRBV18 and J usage is TRBJ1-3; the D is unclear. CDR1 KGHSH and CDR2 LQKENI come from the germline V gene. CDR3 length: 14 residues. V was pared by 3 bases and J by 0 bases, with 6 bases between. The CDR3 nucleotides are TGTGCCAGCTCACCTGGCCTCTCTGGAAACACCATATATTTT. Translation: CASSPGLSGNTIYF. The full variable domain, with the rest looked up from reference TRBV18 and TRBJ1-3, is NAGVMQNPRHLVRRRGQEARLRCSPMKGHSHVYWYRQLPEEGLKFMVYLQKENIIDESGMPKERFSAEFPKEGPSILRIQQVVRGDSAAYFCASSPGLSGNTIYFGEGSWLTVV.

The V gene is TRBV6-6, the J gene TRBJ1-1; no firm D call. Germline CDR1 MNHNY, CDR2 SVGAGI (reference sequence). CDR3 length: 15 residues. With 2 bases removed from V and 2 bases from J, the gap between germline ends came to 12 bases. CDR3 nucleotide sequence: TGTGCCAGCAGTTACGATATGGGCCCTAACACTGAAGCTTTCTTT. Translating gives CASSYDMGPNTEAFF.

The chain is built from TRBV5-6 and TRBJ1-2; TRBD1 aligns across 10 bases. V lost 4 bases and J lost 9; bases outside the gene matches: 9. The CDR3 length is 14 residues. Germline V gene data show CDR1 as SGHDT and CDR2 as YYEEEE. The CDR3 protein is CASSPKRQGASYTF. CDR3 in DNA: TGTGCCAGCAGCCCTAAGCGACAGGGGGCTAGCTACACCTTC.

This clone was counted many times. The J gene is TRBJ2-7, the V gene TRBV6-2 or TRBV6-3, with a possible D match to TRBD1 (6 bases). V was trimmed by 6 bases and J by 0 bases, leaving 18 bases between them. Germline V gene sequence: CDR1 MNHEY, CDR2 SVGEGT. The CDR3 has 16 residues. The CDR3 loop reads CASSKPRTASSYEQYF. As DNA, the CDR3 is TGTGCCAGCAGCAAGCCCCGGACAGCGAGCTCCTACGAGCAGTACTTC.

V and J are TRBV28 and TRBJ1-2, with 7 positions matching TRBD1. J gave up 8 bases and V 7 bases, and 13 bases lay outside the gene matches. The CDR3 totals 14 residues. The V gene's germline CDR1 is MDHEN and CDR2 SYDVKM. The DNA of the CDR3 is TGTGCCAGCATCCCGGGTGGGACAGATAGGGGCTACACCTTC. Its translation is CASIPGGTDRGYTF.

The chain joins TRBV28 to TRBJ1-2; D ambiguous. The CDR3 contains 14 residues. The V gene lost 0 bases and the J gene lost 8 bases, with 13 bases spanning the gap. Germline V lookup: CDR1 MDHEN, CDR2 SYDVKM. The CDR3 protein is CASSLWEGSIGYTF. CDR3 DNA: TGTGCCAGCAGTTTATGGGAGGGCTCTATCGGCTACACCTTC.

The chain has TRBV19 and TRBJ1-1; 9 nucleotides agree with TRBD1. With 3 bases clipped from V and 1 base from J, the junction kept 0 bases outside the gene matches. This CDR3 comprises 14 residues. Germline V gene lookup returns CDR1 LNHDA and CDR2 SQIVND (reference sequence). The CDR3 is CASSMGQGNTEAFF. CDR3 coding DNA: TGTGCCAGTAGTATGGGACAGGGGAACACTGAAGCTTTCTTT.

J is TRBJ2-3 and V is TRBV4-3; 7 nucleotides match TRBD2. Per the germline V gene, CDR1 is LGHNA and CDR2 is YSLEER. V was clipped by 0 bases and J by 1 base; unmatched bases: 1. The CDR3 is made up of 15 amino acids. CDR3 bases: TGCGCCAGCAGCCAAGATACTAGCGGCACAGATACGCAGTATTTT. Translation: CASSQDTSGTDTQYF.

CDR3 in DNA: TGTGCCAGCAGTGGGGAAGGACAGACCTCTGGAAACACCATATATTTT. This codes for CASSGEGQTSGNTIYF. The genes are TRBV2 and TRBJ1-3, with D maybe TRBD1 (6 bases). The CDR3 extends over 16 amino acids. V lost 4 bases and J 0 bases, leaving 13 bases between the germline ends. Germline CDR1 is SNHLY and CDR2 is FYNNEI.

This rearrangement joins TRBV28 to TRBJ2-7; 9 bases map to TRBD1. The J segment lost 0 bases and the V segment lost 5 bases, leaving 2 bases of the junction unmatched. CDR3 length: 14 amino acids. Germline loops: CDR1 MDHEN, CDR2 SYDVKM. The CDR3 reads CASSGTGNSYEQYF. The CDR3 bases are TGTGCCAGCAGTGGGACAGGGAACTCCTACGAGCAGTACTTC.

The V call is TRBV28, the J call TRBJ1-4; a possible D gene is TRBD1 (6 bases). Germline assignment: CDR1 MDHEN and CDR2 SYDVKM. With 0 bases removed from V and 7 bases from J, the gap between germline ends came to 12 bases. There are 15 residues in the CDR3. The CDR3, as DNA: TGTGCCAGCAGTTTATGGTCCAGGGGCAGTGAAAAACTGTTTTTT. Amino acids: CASSLWSRGSEKLFF.

The rearrangement uses TRBV15 and TRBJ2-3; 10 bases agree with TRBD2. The germline V gene has CDR1 LNHNV and CDR2 YYDKDF (reference sequence). The CDR3 extends over 14 amino acids. The V gene end was trimmed by 2 bases and the J gene end by 4 bases; junction bases not matched to a gene: 0. CDR3 amino acids: CATSRTSGADTQYF. The CDR3 nucleotides are TGTGCCACCAGCAGAACTAGCGGGGCAGATACGCAGTATTTT.

This chain links TRBV11-3 with TRBJ2-7; D perhaps matches TRBD2 (6 bases). The CDR3 runs 15 residues. Trimming removed 5 bases at V and 0 bases at J, with 14 bases between. The germline V gene encodes CDR1 SGHNT and CDR2 YENEEA. CDR3 nucleotide sequence: TGTGCCAGCAGCCATGGAGCGGGTCCCTCCTACGAGCAGTACTTC. Translation: CASSHGAGPSYEQYF.